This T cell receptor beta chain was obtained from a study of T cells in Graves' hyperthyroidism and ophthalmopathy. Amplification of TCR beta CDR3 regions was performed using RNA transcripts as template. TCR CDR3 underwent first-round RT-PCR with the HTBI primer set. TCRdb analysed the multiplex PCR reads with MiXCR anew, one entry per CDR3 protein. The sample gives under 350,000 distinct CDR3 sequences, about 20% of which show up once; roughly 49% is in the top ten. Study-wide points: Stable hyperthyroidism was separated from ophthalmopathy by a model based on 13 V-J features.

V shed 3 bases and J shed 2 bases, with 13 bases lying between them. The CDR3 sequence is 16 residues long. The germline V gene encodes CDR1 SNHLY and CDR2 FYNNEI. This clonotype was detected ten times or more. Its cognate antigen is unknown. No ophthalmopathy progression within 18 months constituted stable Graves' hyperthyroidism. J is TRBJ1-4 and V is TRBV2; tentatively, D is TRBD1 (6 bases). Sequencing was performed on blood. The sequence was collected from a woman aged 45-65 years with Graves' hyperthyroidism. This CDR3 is CASSEAAGETNEKLFF. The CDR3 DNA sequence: TGTGCCAGCAGTGAGGCGGCAGGGGAGACTAATGAAAAACTGTTTTTT.